This entry lists 32 T cell receptor beta chains sequenced from one sample in a study of shared clonotypes between healthy human individuals. Sequencing used immunoSEQ multiplex PCR; TCRdb keeps in-frame clones, though not all of them. The sample includes roughly 1,500,000 clones, roughly 98.5% seen only once; the top ten take around 0.38%. The sequenced sample was naive CD4+ T cells sorted from blood. As for subset: CD45RA+ positively selected. Receptors were obtained from a man aged 25 to 40 in good health.

The rearrangement joins TRBV7-8 to TRBJ2-7, with D hard to call. The germline V gene encodes CDR1 SGHVS and CDR2 FQNEAQ. Deletions cut 6 bases from V and 2 bases from J, with 11 bases between. The CDR3 extends over 13 amino acids. CDR3 loop: CASSRRVAYEQYF. CDR3 sequence (DNA): TGTGCCAGCAGTAGGAGAGTCGCCTACGAGCAGTACTTC.

The chain carries TRBV14 and TRBJ2-3; a possible D gene is TRBD2 (6 bases). V lost 1 base to trimming and J lost 6 bases, with 8 bases between them. Per the germline V gene, CDR1 is SGHDN and CDR2 is FVKESK. This CDR3 region has 13 residues. This chain's CDR3 is CASSQGAGDTQYF. Here the CDR3 DNA reads TGTGCCAGCAGCCAAGGCGCGGGGGATACGCAGTATTTT.

The V and J genes are TRBV7-3 and TRBJ2-5; no clear D gene. The length of the CDR3 is 15 residues. The germline V gene encodes CDR1 SGHTA and CDR2 FQGTGA. With 2 bases removed from V and 2 bases from J, the gap between germline ends came to 12 bases. The CDR3 protein is CASSLLQRTQETQYF. CDR3 in DNA: TGTGCCAGCAGCTTACTGCAGCGTACGCAAGAGACCCAGTACTTC.

The chain uses TRBV6-6 and TRBJ2-7; D might be TRBD2 (5 bases). Trimming left V 5 bases short and J 6 bases short, with 8 bases between. Per the germline V gene, CDR1 is MNHNY and CDR2 is SVGAGI (reference sequence). The CDR3 is made up of 11 amino acids. This CDR3 reads CASSEGGEQYF. The CDR3 coding sequence is TGTGCCAGCAGTGAGGGCGGCGAGCAGTACTTC.

This clone showed up just a few times. This chain joins TRBV28 and TRBJ2-7; tentatively, D is TRBD1 or TRBD2 (6 bases each). The CDR3 spans 13 residues. Per germline, CDR1 MDHEN and CDR2 SYDVKM. Trimming took 4 bases from V and 3 from J, leaving 10 bases between them. The DNA of the CDR3 is TGTGCCAGCAGTTCGGGGGCAGACTACGAGCAGTACTTC. Translation gives CASSSGADYEQYF.

The chain recombines TRBV28 with TRBJ1-1, with TRBD1 matching over 8 bases. CDR1 and CDR2 (germline): MDHEN, SYDVKM. V dropped 4 bases and J dropped 3; count of bases not matched to a gene: 13. CDR3 length equals 17 residues. The CDR3 loop reads CASSSHGTGSVDTEAFF. CDR3 coding DNA: TGTGCCAGCAGTTCCCACGGGACAGGTTCGGTGGACACTGAAGCTTTCTTT.

The chain is built from TRBV19 and TRBJ2-3, with TRBD2 matching 7 bases. Germline CDR1 LNHDA, CDR2 SQIVND (reference sequence). The CDR3 runs 19 residues. V shed 3 bases and J 5 bases; nucleotides not matched to a gene: 20. The CDR3, as DNA: TGTGCCAGTAGTATCGACCGTATCATGAGGGAGGGCCCCAGAGATACGCAGTATTTT. It specifies CASSIDRIMREGPRDTQYF.

For this clone: An end of the junction does not agree with germline; a read error may underlie this. The J gene is TRBJ1-1, the V gene TRBV28, with TRBD1 as a possible D gene (5 bases). This CDR3 is 13 amino acids long. The germline V gene has CDR1 MDHEN and CDR2 SYDVKM. CDR3 in amino acids: CASSLRDGLGGIF. CDR3 coding DNA: TGTGCCAGCAGTTTACGGGACGGTCTAGGTGGAATCTTT.

This clone was detected once. The chain is built from TRBV6-4 and TRBJ2-1; TRBD2 agrees at 12 bases. The V gene's germline CDR1 is MRHNA and CDR2 SNTAGT. There are 16 residues in the CDR3. Losses at the gene ends were 4 bases for V and 4 bases for J; bases not matched to a gene: 5. CDR3 residues: CASSGLAGAPYNEQFF. The CDR3 region has the DNA TGTGCCAGCAGTGGACTAGCGGGAGCCCCTTACAATGAGCAGTTCTTC.

V usage is TRBV27 and J usage is TRBJ2-2; TRBD2 aligns across 7 bases. The CDR3 has 15 amino acids. After removal of 7 bases from V and 3 bases from J, the junction contained 8 bases not matched to a gene. The germline V gene encodes CDR1 MNHEY and CDR2 SMNVEV (reference sequence). As DNA, the CDR3 is TGTGCCAGCACCCTCACGGGGAGGGACACCGGGGAGCTGTTTTTT. Encoded protein: CASTLTGRDTGELFF.

The chain has TRBV10-1 and TRBJ2-1; maybe TRBD2 (6 bases). Trimming took 3 bases from V and 3 from J, leaving 12 bases between them. Germline V gene lookup returns CDR1 WNHNN and CDR2 SYGVQD (reference sequence). The CDR3 is 15 residues long. CDR3 DNA: TGCGCCAGCAGTGAACCGGGAGTAAACTACAATGAGCAGTTCTTC. Translated: CASSEPGVNYNEQFF.

The genes are TRBV2 and TRBJ2-2; D is ambiguous. The V end was cut by 6 bases, the J end by 4 bases, with 9 bases between. This CDR3 has 13 amino acids. The V gene's germline CDR1 is SNHLY and CDR2 FYNNEI. As DNA, the CDR3 is TGTGCCAGCAGGAGGTACGTCACCGGGGAGCTGTTTTTT. Protein: CASRRYVTGELFF. Full variable domain (rest looked up from reference TRBV2 and TRBJ2-2): EPEVTQTPSHQVTQMGQEVILRCVPISNHLYFYWYRQILGQKVEFLVSFYNNEISEKSEIFDDQFSVERPDGSNFTLKIRSTKLEDSAMYFCASRRYVTGELFFGEGSRLTVL.

This sequence joins TRBV28 and TRBJ2-1; 11 bases are a match to TRBD1. Looked up from germline, CDR1 is MDHEN and CDR2 is SYDVKM. The CDR3 contains 16 residues. Trimming removed 8 bases from V and 4 bases from J; junction bases left unmatched: 10. The DNA for the CDR3 is TGTGCCAGCGGAAGTCTCGGGACAGGGGGATACAATGAGCAGTTCTTC. It codes for CASGSLGTGGYNEQFF.

The genes are TRBV5-1 and TRBJ2-7; 11 nucleotides line up with TRBD2. Germline loops: CDR1 SGHRS, CDR2 YFSETQ. J gave up 4 bases and V 0 bases, and 6 bases lay outside the gene matches. This CDR3 contains 16 residues. CDR3 bases: TGCGCCAGCAGCTTGGCCAGCACTAGCGGGAGTTACGAGCAGTACTTC. Translating it yields CASSLASTSGSYEQYF.

The chain couples TRBV14 to TRBJ1-1; TRBD1 matches 9 bases. There are 15 residues in the CDR3. V lost 4 bases, J lost 4 bases, and 7 bases stayed unmatched. CDR1 is SGHDN, CDR2 FVKESK, per germline. The CDR3 region is CASSRTTGGGTEAFF. The CDR3 nucleotides are TGTGCCAGCAGCCGAACGACAGGGGGGGGCACTGAAGCTTTCTTT.

Concerning this clone: Distinct nucleotide sequences in the sample also encode this CDR3. The chain has TRBV20-1 and TRBJ2-5; D gene ambiguous. V was clipped by 6 bases and J by 5 bases, with 10 bases between them. The CDR3 spans 11 residues. CDR1 and CDR2 (germline): DFQATT, SNEGSKA (reference sequence). CDR3 DNA sequence: TGCAGTGCCCTTTCGGTTGAGACCCAGTACTTC. This sequence encodes CSALSVETQYF.

V and J are TRBV5-5 and TRBJ1-5; 8 bases are a match to TRBD1. CDR3 size: 16 residues. The V and J ends lost 0 bases and 11 bases, in that order; junction bases with no gene match: 13. Germline V CDR1 and CDR2: SGHKS, YYEKEE (reference sequence). The CDR3 DNA follows: TGTGCCAGCAGCTTGGAAATCGGACAGGGACTTAGAGCCCAGCATTTT. It codes for CASSLEIGQGLRAQHF. Variable domain in full (rest from reference TRBV5-5 and TRBJ1-5): DAGVTQSPTHLIKTRGQQVTLRCSPISGHKSVSWYQQVLGQGPQFIFQYYEKEERGRGNFPDRFSARQFPNYSSELNVNALLLGDSALYLCASSLEIGQGLRAQHFGDGTRLSIL.

The chain combines TRBV10-3 with TRBJ1-3; D is unresolved. This CDR3 spans 16 amino acids. V lost 3 bases and J 4 bases, leaving 16 bases between the germline ends. Germline CDR1 ENHRY, CDR2 SYGVKD. The CDR3 reads CAISDLARGTGNTIYF. CDR3 bases: TGTGCCATCAGTGATCTGGCCCGGGGTACAGGAAACACCATATATTTT.

This rearrangement joins TRBV30 to TRBJ1-5; weak D call: TRBD1 (5 bases). The CDR3 loop spans 16 amino acids. Per germline, CDR1 GTSNPN and CDR2 SVGIG (reference sequence). V was trimmed by 2 bases and J by 1 base, leaving 15 bases between them. The CDR3 loop is CAWSRGRNRSNQPQHF. For the CDR3, the DNA is TGTGCCTGGAGTCGGGGGAGGAATAGGAGCAATCAGCCCCAGCATTTT.

This chain joins TRBV11-2 and TRBJ1-1; no firm D call. V gave up 2 bases and J gave up 0 bases, with 4 bases separating them. Per the germline V gene, CDR1 is SGHAT and CDR2 is FQNNGV. The length of the CDR3 is 13 residues. The CDR3: CASSLIMNTEAFF. CDR3 nucleotide sequence: TGTGCCAGCAGCTTAATCATGAACACTGAAGCTTTCTTT. The variable domain in full, with the rest retrieved from reference TRBV11-2 and TRBJ1-1, is EAGVAQSPRYKIIEKRQSVAFWCNPISGHATLYWYQQILGQGPKLLIQFQNNGVVDDSQLPKDRFSAERLKGVDSTLKIQPAKLEDSAVYLCASSLIMNTEAFFGQGTRLTVV.

This chain links TRBV27 with TRBJ1-1; D perhaps matches TRBD1 (5 bases). CDR3 length equals 14 residues. V lost 3 bases and J lost 5, with 13 bases in between. The V gene's germline CDR1 is MNHEY and CDR2 SMNVEV (reference sequence). The CDR3 DNA follows: TGTGCCAGCAGTTTCGCTGGGGGGGGGACTGAAGCTTTCTTT. Encoded protein: CASSFAGGGTEAFF.

This rearrangement joins TRBV7-9 to TRBJ2-1; TRBD2 matches at 13 bases. Germline V gene sequence: CDR1 SEHNR, CDR2 FQNEAQ (reference sequence). The CDR3 extends over 15 amino acids. Unmatched junction bases numbered 7, after V lost 5 bases and J lost 9 bases. The CDR3 region has the DNA TGTGCCAGCAGCACTACTAGCGGGAGGGATGCTGAGCAGTTCTTC. It yields the protein CASSTTSGRDAEQFF.

In DNA, the CDR3 is TGTGCCATCAGTGAGGAGAGTTCCTACAATGAGCAGTTCTTC. Protein product: CAISEESSYNEQFF. This chain uses TRBV10-3 with TRBJ2-1; no clear D. The CDR3 length is 14 residues. V lost 2 bases, J lost 1 base, and 6 bases lay in between. In germline, CDR1 is ENHRY, CDR2 SYGVKD.

J is TRBJ2-7 and V is TRBV29-1; no definite D call. Germline CDR1 and CDR2: SQVTM and ANQGSEA. The CDR3 contains 11 residues. V lost 5 bases, J lost 2 bases, and 7 bases lay in between. The CDR3 DNA reads as TGCAGCGTTATCTGGGCCTACGAGCAGTACTTC. It translates to CSVIWAYEQYF.

In its sample, this clone was seen once. The chain has TRBV14 and TRBJ2-7, with D perhaps matching TRBD2 (6 bases). This CDR3 is built from 13 residues. V lost 5 bases and J lost 4, with 12 bases in between. Germline V gene sequence: CDR1 SGHDN, CDR2 FVKESK. As DNA, the CDR3 is TGTGCCAGCAGCAGGGACTCCGCATACGAGCAGTACTTC. Its protein is CASSRDSAYEQYF.

The chain uses TRBV4-3 and TRBJ2-2, with D perhaps matching TRBD1 or TRBD2 (6 bases each). Germline CDR1 and CDR2: LGHNA and YSLEER. The CDR3 runs to 15 residues. V was clipped by 1 base and J by 3 bases, with 9 bases between them. The CDR3 sequence is CASSQGRGYTGELFF. CDR3 DNA: TGCGCCAGCAGCCAAGGGAGGGGGTACACCGGGGAGCTGTTTTTT.

V and J are TRBV27 and TRBJ2-1, with 11 bases lining up with TRBD2. Germline CDR1 and CDR2: MNHEY and SMNVEV (reference sequence). The V gene end was trimmed by 0 bases and the J gene end by 5 bases; junction bases not matched to a gene: 9. The CDR3 has 18 amino acids. CDR3 nucleotide sequence: TGTGCCAGCAGTTTATCTAGCTCGGCGGGACTAGCGGACAATGAGCAGTTCTTC. This translates into CASSLSSSAGLADNEQFF.

This chain uses TRBV5-1 with TRBJ2-3, with D tentatively TRBD1 (5 bases). CDR1 SGHRS and CDR2 YFSETQ come from the germline V gene. This CDR3 has 15 amino acids. Trimming stripped 0 bases from V and 0 bases from J, with 8 bases between. CDR3 nucleotide sequence: TGCGCCAGCAGCTTGGGGGGCTTTAGCACAGATACGCAGTATTTT. Protein product: CASSLGGFSTDTQYF.

J is TRBJ1-3 and V is TRBV10-3; D call uncertain. The germline V gene has CDR1 ENHRY and CDR2 SYGVKD. V was trimmed by 6 bases and J by 0 bases, leaving 6 bases between them. This CDR3 contains 13 residues. The CDR3 sequence: CAISVNSGNTIYF. The CDR3 region has the DNA TGTGCCATCAGCGTGAACTCTGGAAACACCATATATTTT.

The J gene is TRBJ1-1, the V gene TRBV30; D unclear. V was clipped by 0 bases and J by 6 bases, with 8 bases between them. The CDR3 loop spans 12 amino acids. CDR1 and CDR2 from the germline V gene are GTSNPN and SVGIG (reference sequence). The chain's CDR3 is CAWSVLGPEAFF. The CDR3 region has the DNA TGTGCCTGGAGTGTATTGGGCCCTGAAGCTTTCTTT.

This clone was seen a single time. J is TRBJ1-5 and V is TRBV28; D is unclear. Germline-derived CDR1 and CDR2 are MDHEN and SYDVKM. The CDR3 runs 15 residues. Trimming pared 7 bases from V and 4 bases from J, leaving 17 bases between. CDR3 protein: CASTSAEGMNQPQHF. The CDR3 nucleotides are TGTGCCAGCACTTCAGCGGAGGGCATGAATCAGCCCCAGCATTTT.

This clone was picked up one time. This chain connects TRBV11-2 to TRBJ2-5; D call uncertain. The CDR3 covers 14 residues. The V gene's germline CDR1 is SGHAT and CDR2 FQNNGV. V lost 5 bases and J 1 base, leaving 11 bases between the germline ends. The CDR3 nucleotides are TGTGCCAGCAGCGCACTGGGGTTCCAAGAGACCCAGTACTTC. Translating gives CASSALGFQETQYF.